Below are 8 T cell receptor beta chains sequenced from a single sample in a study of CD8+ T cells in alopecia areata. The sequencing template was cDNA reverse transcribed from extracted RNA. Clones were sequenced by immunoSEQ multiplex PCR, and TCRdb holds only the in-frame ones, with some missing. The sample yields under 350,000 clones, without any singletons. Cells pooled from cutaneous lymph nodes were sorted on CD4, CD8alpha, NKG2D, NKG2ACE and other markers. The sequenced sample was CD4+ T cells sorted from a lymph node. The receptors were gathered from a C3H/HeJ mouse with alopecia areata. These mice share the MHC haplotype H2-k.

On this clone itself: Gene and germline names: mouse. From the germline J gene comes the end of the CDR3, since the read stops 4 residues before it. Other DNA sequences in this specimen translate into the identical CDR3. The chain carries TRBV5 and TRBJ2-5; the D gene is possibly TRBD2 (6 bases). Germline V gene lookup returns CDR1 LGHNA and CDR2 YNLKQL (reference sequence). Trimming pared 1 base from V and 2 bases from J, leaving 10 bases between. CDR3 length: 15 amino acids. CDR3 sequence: CASSQVGGPQDTQYF. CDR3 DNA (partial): TGTGCCAGCAGCCAAGTTGGGGGACCCCAAGAC.

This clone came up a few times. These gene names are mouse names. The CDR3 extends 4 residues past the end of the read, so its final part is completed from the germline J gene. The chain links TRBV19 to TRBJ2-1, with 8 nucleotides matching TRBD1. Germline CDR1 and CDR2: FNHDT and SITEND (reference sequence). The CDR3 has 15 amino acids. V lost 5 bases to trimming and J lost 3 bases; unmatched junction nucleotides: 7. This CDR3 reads CASSVRQGTYAEQFF. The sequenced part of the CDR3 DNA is TGTGCCAGCAGCGTCCGACAGGGGACCTATGCT.

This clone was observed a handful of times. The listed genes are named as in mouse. CDR3 residues: CTCSADGGGRGDTQYF. The CDR3 DNA, read in part, is TGCACCTGCAGTGCAGATGGTGGGGGGAGAGGGGAC. The chain couples TRBV1 to TRBJ2-5, with 7 positions matching TRBD2. The observed sequence ends 4 residues before the CDR3 terminus, with the missing tail filled in from the germline J gene. Per germline, CDR1 NSQYPW and CDR2 LRSPGD (reference sequence). This CDR3 has 16 residues.

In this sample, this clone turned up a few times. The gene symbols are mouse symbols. The CDR3: CASGDAGGQGYSDYTF. The sequenced CDR3 bases are TGTGCCAGCGGTGATGCAGGGGGACAGGGATACTCC. V is TRBV13-2 and J is TRBJ1-2; 9 bases agree with TRBD1. The read ends 4 residues early relative to the CDR3; the germline J gene fills the gap. Losses at the gene ends were 0 bases for V and 3 bases for J; bases not matched to a gene: 6. There are 16 residues in the CDR3. Per germline, CDR1 NNHNN and CDR2 SYGAGS (reference sequence).

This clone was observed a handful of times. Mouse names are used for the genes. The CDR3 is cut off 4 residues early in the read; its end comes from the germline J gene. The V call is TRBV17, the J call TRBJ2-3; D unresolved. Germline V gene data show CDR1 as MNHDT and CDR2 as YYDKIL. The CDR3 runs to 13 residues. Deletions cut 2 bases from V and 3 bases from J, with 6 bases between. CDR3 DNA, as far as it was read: TGTGCTAGCAGTAGAAGTCCAGCAGAA. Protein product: CASSRSPAE. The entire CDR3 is CASSRSPAETLYF.

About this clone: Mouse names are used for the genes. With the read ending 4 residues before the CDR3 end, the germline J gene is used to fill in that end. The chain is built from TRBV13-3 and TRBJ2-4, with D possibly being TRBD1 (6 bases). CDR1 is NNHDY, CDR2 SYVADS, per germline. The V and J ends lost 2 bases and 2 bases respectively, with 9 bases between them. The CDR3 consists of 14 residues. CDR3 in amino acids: CASSEGDIQNTLYF. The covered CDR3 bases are TGTGCCAGCAGTGAGGGGGACATTCAAAAC. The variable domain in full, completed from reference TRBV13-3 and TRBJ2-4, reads EAAVTQSPRSKVAVTGGKVTLSCHQTNNHDYMYWYRQDTGHGLRLIHYSYVADSTEKGDIPDGYKASRPSQENFSLILELASLSQTAVYFCASSEGDIQNTLYFGAGTRLSVL.

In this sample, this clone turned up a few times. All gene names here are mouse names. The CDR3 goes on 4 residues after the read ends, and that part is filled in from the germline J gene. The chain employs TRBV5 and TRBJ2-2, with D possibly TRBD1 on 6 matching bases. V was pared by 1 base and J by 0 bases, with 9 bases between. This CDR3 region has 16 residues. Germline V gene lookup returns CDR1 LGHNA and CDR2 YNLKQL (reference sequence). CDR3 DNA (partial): TGTGCCAGCAGCCAAGCCGGGACATCAAACACCGGG. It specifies CASSQAGTSNTG. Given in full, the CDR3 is CASSQAGTSNTGQLYF.

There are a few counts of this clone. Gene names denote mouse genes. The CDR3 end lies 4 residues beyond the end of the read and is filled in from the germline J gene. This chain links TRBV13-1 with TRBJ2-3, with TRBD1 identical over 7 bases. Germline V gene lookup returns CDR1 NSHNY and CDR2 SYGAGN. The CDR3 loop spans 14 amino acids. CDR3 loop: CASSGSTGEETLYF. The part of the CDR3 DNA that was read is TGTGCCAGCAGTGGCTCTACAGGGGAAGAA.